The sequence of this TCR beta chain was determined in a study of cytomegalovirus exposure and HLA in healthy donors. Study-wide points: Specific recognition of CMV antigens was confirmed in vitro for a few chains (all CMV-associated). One later analysis, an examination of the approximately 120 validation repertoires, found that first-cohort TCR clusters tended to co-occur in them. According to the study, approximately 150 TCR beta chains were cytomegalovirus-associated.

The V and J ends lost 2 bases and 1 base respectively, with 8 bases between them. This CDR3 comprises 14 residues. CDR1 and CDR2 from the germline V gene are MDHEN and SYDVKM. Points on this clone: Its antigen remains unknown.

Only in-frame clones appear in the TCRdb table, and some are missing; sequencing was by immunoSEQ multiplex PCR. The table shows tens of thousands of clones, with approximately 91% occurring only once. Specimen: PBMCs. This sequence joins TRBV28 and TRBJ1-1; a possible D gene is TRBD1 (5 bases). The clonotype was recovered from a man younger than 45 in good health and CMV-seronegative. The CDR3 DNA reads TGTGCCAGCAGTTTAGGCAGGGAGAACACTGAAGCTTTCTTT. Its translation: CASSLGRENTEAFF.